This note documents a single T cell receptor beta chain sequence. Sequencing was performed with immunoSEQ multiplex PCR; in TCRdb, only in-frame clones are kept and a portion is missing. The sample lists 200,000 to 300,000 clones; around 85% were seen once. These data belong to a study of blood T cell repertoires in COVID-19. Study details: The origin of the acute and convalescent COVID-19 samples was the United States, Italy and Spain. Sources were T cells, B-cell-depleted T cells, or PBMCs; the material itself was cDNA or gDNA.

Per the germline V gene, CDR1 is MNHEY and CDR2 is SMNVEV (reference sequence). CDR3 length: 17 residues. Trimming at V came to 6 bases and at J to 5 bases, leaving 14 bases not matched to a gene. Sequencing input: peripheral blood. The V call is TRBV27, the J call TRBJ2-5; 11 bases align to TRBD1. The clonotype comes from a woman aged 60 to 75 with active or convalescent COVID-19. Written as DNA, the CDR3 is TGTGCCAGCAGCCCTTTCTTTGGGACAGGGGGTGGGGAGACCCAGTACTTC. It specifies CASSPFFGTGGGETQYF.